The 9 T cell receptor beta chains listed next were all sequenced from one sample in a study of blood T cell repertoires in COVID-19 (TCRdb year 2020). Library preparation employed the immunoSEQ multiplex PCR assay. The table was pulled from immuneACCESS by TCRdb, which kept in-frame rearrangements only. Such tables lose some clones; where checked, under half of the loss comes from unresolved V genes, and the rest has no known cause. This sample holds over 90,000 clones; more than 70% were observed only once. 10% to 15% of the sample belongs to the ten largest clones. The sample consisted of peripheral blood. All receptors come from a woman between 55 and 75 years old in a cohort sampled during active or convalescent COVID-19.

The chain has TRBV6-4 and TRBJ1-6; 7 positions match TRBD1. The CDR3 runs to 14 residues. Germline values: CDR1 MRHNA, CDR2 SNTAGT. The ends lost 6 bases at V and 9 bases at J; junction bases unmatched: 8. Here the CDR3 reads CASSETRGFSPLHF. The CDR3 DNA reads TGTGCCAGCAGCGAAACCAGGGGGTTTTCACCCCTCCACTTT.

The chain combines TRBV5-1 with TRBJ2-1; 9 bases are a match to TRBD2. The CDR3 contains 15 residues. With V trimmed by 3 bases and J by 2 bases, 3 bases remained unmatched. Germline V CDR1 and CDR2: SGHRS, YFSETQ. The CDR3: CASSSLAGPYNEQFF. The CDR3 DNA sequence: TGCGCCAGCAGCTCCCTAGCGGGGCCCTACAATGAGCAGTTCTTC. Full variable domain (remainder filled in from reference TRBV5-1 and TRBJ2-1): KAGVTQTPRYLIKTRGQQVTLSCSPISGHRSVSWYQQTPGQGLQFLFEYFSETQRNKGNFPGRFSGRQFSNSRSEMNVSTLELGDSALYLCASSSLAGPYNEQFFGPGTRLTVL.

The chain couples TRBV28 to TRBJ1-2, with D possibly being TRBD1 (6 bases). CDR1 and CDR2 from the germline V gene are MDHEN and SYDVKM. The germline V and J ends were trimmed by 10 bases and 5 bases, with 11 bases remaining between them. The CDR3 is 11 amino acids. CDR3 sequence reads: CATDGQYGYTF. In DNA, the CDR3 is TGTGCCACCGATGGACAGTATGGCTACACCTTC.

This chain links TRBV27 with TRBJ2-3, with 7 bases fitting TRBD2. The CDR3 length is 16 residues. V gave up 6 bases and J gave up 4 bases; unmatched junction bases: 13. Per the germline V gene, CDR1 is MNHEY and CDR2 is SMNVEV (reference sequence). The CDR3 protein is CASSPRLAGVPDTQYF. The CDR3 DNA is TGTGCCAGCAGCCCCCGCCTTGCGGGAGTCCCAGATACGCAGTATTTT.

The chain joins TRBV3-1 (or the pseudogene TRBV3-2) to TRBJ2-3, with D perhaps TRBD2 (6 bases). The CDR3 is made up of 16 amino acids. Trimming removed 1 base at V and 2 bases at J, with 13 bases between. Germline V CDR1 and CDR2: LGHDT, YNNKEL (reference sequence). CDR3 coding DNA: TGTGCCAGCAGCCAAGTTGCGGGGTCCCACACAGATACGCAGTATTTT. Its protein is CASSQVAGSHTDTQYF.

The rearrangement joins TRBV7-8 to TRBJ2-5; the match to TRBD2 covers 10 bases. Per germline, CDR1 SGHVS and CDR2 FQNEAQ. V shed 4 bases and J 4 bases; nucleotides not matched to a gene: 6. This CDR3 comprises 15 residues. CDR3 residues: CASSSQRGGRETQYF. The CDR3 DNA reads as TGTGCCAGCAGCTCGCAGCGGGGGGGCCGAGAGACCCAGTACTTC.

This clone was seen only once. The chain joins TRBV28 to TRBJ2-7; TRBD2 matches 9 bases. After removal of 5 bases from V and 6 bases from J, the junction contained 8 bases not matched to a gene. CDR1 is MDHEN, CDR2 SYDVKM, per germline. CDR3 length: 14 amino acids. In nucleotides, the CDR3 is TGTGCCAGCAGTAGGCTAGCGGGACCTGGCGAGCAGTACTTC. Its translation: CASSRLAGPGEQYF.

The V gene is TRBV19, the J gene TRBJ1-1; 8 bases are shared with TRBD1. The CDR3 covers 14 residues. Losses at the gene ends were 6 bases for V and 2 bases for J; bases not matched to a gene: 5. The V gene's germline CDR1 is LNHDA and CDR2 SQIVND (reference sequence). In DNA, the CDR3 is TGTGCCAGTAGAACGGACAGGGACAACACTGAAGCTTTCTTT. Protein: CASRTDRDNTEAFF. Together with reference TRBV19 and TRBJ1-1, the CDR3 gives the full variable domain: DGGITQSPKYLFRKEGQNVTLSCEQNLNHDAMYWYRQDPGQGLRLIYYSQIVNDFQKGDIAEGYSVSREKKESFPLTVTSAQKNPTAFYLCASRTDRDNTEAFFGQGTRLTVV.

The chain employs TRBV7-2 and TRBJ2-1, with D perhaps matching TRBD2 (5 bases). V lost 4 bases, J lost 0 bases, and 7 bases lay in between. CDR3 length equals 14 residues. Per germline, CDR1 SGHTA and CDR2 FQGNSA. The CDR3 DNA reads TGTGCCAGCAGCTACCGGGGCTCCTACAATGAGCAGTTCTTC. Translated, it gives CASSYRGSYNEQFF.